These T cell receptor beta chains were read from a single sample in a study of blood T cell repertoires in COVID-19. Generated by immunoSEQ multiplex PCR, the TCRdb table keeps only in-frame clones and is missing some. The sample comprises some 200,000 clones, approximately 90% of which are singletons, and around 4.8% rests with the top ten. The sequenced sample consisted of peripheral blood. The receptors originated from a middle-aged woman with acute or convalescent COVID-19. Both conserved end residues are part of each CDR3. A D gene is named only where the DNA matches it firmly. The listing skips clone size in some rows; elsewhere it reads once, few, many or a size class.

abundance	d_gene	v_gene	j_gene	CDR3aa	CDR3nt
NA	NA	TRBV30	TRBJ2-1	CAWGAGREQFF	TGTGCCTGGGGGGCCGGCCGGGAGCAGTTCTTC
NA	NA	TRBV10-1	TRBJ2-2	CASSESKTPGELFF	TGCGCCAGCAGTGAGTCGAAGACTCCCGGGGAGCTGTTTTTT
NA	TRBD2	TRBV13	TRBJ2-2	CASSSERGLNTGELFF	TGTGCCAGCAGCTCGGAGCGGGGACTCAACACCGGGGAGCTGTTTTTT
NA	TRBD2	TRBV11-2	TRBJ2-3	CASSPLPRGGIDTQYF	TGTGCCAGCAGCCCTCTGCCCCGGGGGGGCATAGATACGCAGTATTTT
NA	NA	TRBV9	TRBJ2-1	CASSGAPPKGMGENEQFF	TGTGCCAGCAGCGGAGCACCCCCCAAGGGTATGGGAGAGAATGAGCAGTTCTTC
few	NA	TRBV6-1	TRBJ1-1	CASSEARVMNTEAFF	TGTGCCAGCAGTGAAGCCCGGGTCATGAACACTGAAGCTTTCTTT
NA	TRBD1	TRBV18	TRBJ1-2	CASSRGTGNGYTF	TGTGCCAGCTCACGGGGGACAGGGAATGGCTACACCTTC
NA	NA	TRBV7-9	TRBJ1-1	CASANLMNTEAFF	TGTGCCAGCGCTAATCTCATGAACACTGAAGCTTTCTTT
NA	TRBD2	TRBV24-1	TRBJ2-3	CATSDPGRGGQYF	TGTGCCACCAGTGATCCGGGCCGGGGGGGGCAGTATTTT
few	TRBD1	TRBV6-5	TRBJ1-1	CASIPLPGQGTEAFF	TGTGCCAGCATCCCGTTACCGGGACAGGGGACGGAAGCTTTCTTT
NA	TRBD1	TRBV5-6	TRBJ1-1	CASSLTGDTEAFF	TGTGCCAGCAGCTTGACAGGGGACACTGAAGCTTTCTTT
NA	NA	TRBV28	TRBJ1-2	CASRSDWASGYTF	TGTGCCAGCAGGTCCGACTGGGCTAGCGGCTACACCTTC
NA	TRBD1	TRBV10-3	TRBJ1-3	CAIGLLDRTEGTIYF	TGTGCCATCGGCCTATTGGACAGGACGGAGGGGACCATATATTTT
NA	NA	TRBV7-9	TRBJ2-4	CASRQWEKNIQYF	TGTGCCAGTAGACAGTGGGAAAAAAACATTCAGTACTTC
few	TRBD1	TRBV6-5	TRBJ1-2	CASSLTGENGYTF	TGTGCCAGCAGTTTGACAGGGGAAAATGGCTACACCTTC
NA	NA	TRBV19	TRBJ1-2	CASSIGDGYTF	TGTGCCAGTAGTATCGGGGATGGCTACACCTTC
NA	TRBD1	TRBV5-1	TRBJ1-6	CASSLYGVRGTGDNSPLHF	TGCGCCAGCAGCTTGTACGGGGTGAGAGGGACAGGAGATAATTCACCCCTCCACTTT
few	NA	TRBV19	TRBJ1-1	CASSGRMNTEAFF	TGTGCCAGTAGTGGCAGAATGAACACTGAAGCTTTCTTT
once	NA	TRBV13	TRBJ1-2	CASSFRDPNYGYTF	TGTGCCAGCAGCTTCAGGGATCCAAACTATGGCTACACCTTC
few	NA	TRBV2	TRBJ2-3	CASRYQADTQYF	TGTGCCAGCAGGTACCAGGCAGATACGCAGTATTTT
NA	TRBD2	TRBV6-4	TRBJ2-3	CASSDSGARATQYF	TGTGCCAGCAGTGATAGCGGGGCCCGGGCTACGCAGTATTTT
NA	TRBD1	TRBV12-5	TRBJ1-1	CASGLGQGATEAFF	TGTGCTAGTGGTTTGGGACAGGGGGCCACTGAAGCTTTCTTT
NA	TRBD1	TRBV28	TRBJ2-1	CASSTWTGGTSKQFF	TGTGCCAGCAGTACCTGGACAGGGGGCACTTCCAAGCAGTTCTTC
NA	NA	TRBV6-4	TRBJ1-1	CASSGQLNTEAFF	TGTGCCAGCAGTGGCCAGTTGAACACTGAAGCTTTCTTT
NA	NA	TRBV12-3/TRBV12-4	TRBJ1-2	CASILGGIFGYTF	TGTGCCAGCATCCTGGGGGGGATATTTGGCTACACCTTC
NA	NA	TRBV5-8	TRBJ1-1	CASSFIQGRGSTEAFF	TGTGCCAGCAGCTTCATACAGGGAAGAGGATCGACTGAAGCTTTCTTT
NA	NA	TRBV2	TRBJ2-5	CASSGGETQYF	TGTGCCAGTAGCGGTGGGGAGACCCAGTACTTC
once	TRBD1	TRBV27	TRBJ1-5	CASSRRQGPYGQREPQHF	TGTGCCAGCAGTCGCCGACAGGGTCCGTACGGGCAAAGGGAGCCCCAGCATTTT
NA	NA	TRBV5-6	TRBJ2-2	CASSLWGKNTGELFF	TGTGCCAGCAGCTTGTGGGGCAAGAACACCGGGGAGCTGTTTTTT
NA	TRBD1	TRBV2	TRBJ2-2	CASSQGARGELFF	TGTGCCAGCAGTCAGGGGGCTCGTGGGGAGCTGTTTTTT
once	TRBD1	TRBV19	TRBJ1-1	CASSIAGTGRVEAFF	TGTGCCAGTAGTATAGCCGGGACAGGGAGGGTGGAAGCTTTCTTT
NA	TRBD1	TRBV9	TRBJ2-1	CASSVAFTGVGNEQFF	TGTGCCAGCAGCGTAGCTTTCACAGGGGTAGGCAATGAGCAGTTCTTC
once	NA	TRBV5-5	TRBJ1-5	CASSADWTLNQPQHF	TGTGCCAGCAGCGCGGACTGGACGCTTAATCAGCCCCAGCATTTT
NA	NA	TRBV19	TRBJ1-2	CASRRREGRANYGYTF	TGTGCCAGCAGAAGGAGGGAGGGGCGGGCTAACTATGGCTACACCTTC
once	NA	TRBV19	TRBJ1-2	CASSTTPREGYTF	TGTGCCAGTAGTACTACCCCCAGGGAAGGCTACACCTTC
NA	NA	TRBV4-1	TRBJ1-2	CASSQAPGGPYGYTF	TGCGCCAGCAGCCAAGCGCCCGGGGGACCATATGGCTACACCTTC
NA	TRBD2	TRBV12-5	TRBJ2-3	CATGVGSGEGDTQYF	TGTGCTACGGGGGTCGGTAGCGGGGAAGGGGATACGCAGTATTTT
NA	TRBD2	TRBV5-6	TRBJ2-5	CASSWKGGLAGGETQYF	TGTGCCAGCAGCTGGAAAGGAGGACTAGCGGGGGGAGAGACCCAGTACTTC
NA	NA	TRBV6-6	TRBJ1-1	CASSAYRENTEAFF	TGTGCCAGCAGTGCCTACAGGGAGAACACTGAAGCTTTCTTT
NA	NA	TRBV5-1	TRBJ1-3	CASSRDHGRSGNTIYF	TGCGCCAGCAGCCGCGATCACGGGAGAAGTGGAAACACCATATATTTT
NA	NA	TRBV9	TRBJ2-2	CASSVVPILTNTGELFF	TGTGCCAGCAGCGTAGTCCCCATACTAACGAACACCGGGGAGCTGTTTTTT
NA	NA	TRBV7-3	TRBJ1-1	CASSLEGGGSTEAFF	TGTGCCAGCAGCTTAGAAGGGGGTGGAAGCACTGAAGCTTTCTTT
once	NA	TRBV24-1	TRBJ2-3	CATSDFGAPADTQYF	TGTGCCACCAGTGATTTTGGGGCCCCCGCAGATACGCAGTATTTT
NA	NA	TRBV2	TRBJ2-1	CASSVRVTTPEQFF	TGTGCCAGCAGTGTGAGGGTGACTACACCTGAGCAGTTCTTC
NA	NA	TRBV13	TRBJ1-2	CASSPYGDGYGYTF	TGTGCCAGCAGCCCGTACGGGGATGGGTATGGCTACACCTTC
NA	NA	TRBV28	TRBJ1-1	CASSPRRSRVNTEAFF	TGTGCCAGCAGTCCCCGGCGAAGTCGGGTGAACACTGAAGCTTTCTTT
NA	TRBD1	TRBV6-5	TRBJ1-3	CASRGRDRGGNTIYF	TGTGCCAGCAGGGGGAGGGACAGGGGTGGAAACACCATATATTTT
NA	TRBD1	TRBV18	TRBJ1-3	CASSSYPADRETGNTIYF	TGTGCCAGCTCCTCATATCCCGCGGACAGGGAGACTGGAAACACCATATATTTT
NA	TRBD2	TRBV25-1	TRBJ2-5	CASSDASGAETQYF	TGTGCCAGCAGTGATGCTAGCGGGGCGGAGACCCAGTACTTC
NA	NA	TRBV4-1	TRBJ1-3	CASSQGSSGNTIYF	TGCGCCAGCAGCCAAGGTAGCTCTGGAAACACCATATATTTT
NA	NA	TRBV5-6	TRBJ1-6	CASSLERAGVTPLHF	TGTGCCAGCAGCTTGGAACGGGCAGGGGTGACACCCCTCCACTTT
NA	NA	TRBV5-1	TRBJ1-1	CASSSVQGGEAFF	TGCGCCAGCAGCTCGGTACAGGGCGGTGAAGCTTTCTTT
NA	TRBD1	TRBV5-6	TRBJ2-6	CASSPLDRILSGANVLTF	TGTGCCAGCAGCCCGTTGGACAGGATTCTCTCTGGGGCCAACGTCCTGACTTTC